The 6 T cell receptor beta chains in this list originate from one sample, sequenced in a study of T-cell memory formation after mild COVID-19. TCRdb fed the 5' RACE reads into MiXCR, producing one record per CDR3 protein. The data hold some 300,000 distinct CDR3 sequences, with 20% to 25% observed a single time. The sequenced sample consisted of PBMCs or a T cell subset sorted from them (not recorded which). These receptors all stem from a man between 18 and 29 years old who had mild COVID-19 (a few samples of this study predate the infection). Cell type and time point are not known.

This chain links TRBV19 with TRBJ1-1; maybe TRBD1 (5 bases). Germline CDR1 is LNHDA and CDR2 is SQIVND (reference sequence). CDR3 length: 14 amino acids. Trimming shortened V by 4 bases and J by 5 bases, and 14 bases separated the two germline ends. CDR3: CASSSEWGGTEAFF. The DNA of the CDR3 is TGTGCCAGTAGTAGTGAATGGGGGGGGACTGAAGCTTTCTTT.

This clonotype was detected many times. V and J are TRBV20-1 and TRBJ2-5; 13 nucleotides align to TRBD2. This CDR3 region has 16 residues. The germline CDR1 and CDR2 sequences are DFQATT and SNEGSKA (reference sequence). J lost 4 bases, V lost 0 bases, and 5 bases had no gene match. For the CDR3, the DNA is TGCAGTGCTAGAGATTGGACTAGCGGGGGAGGAGAGACCCAGTACTTC. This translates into CSARDWTSGGGETQYF.

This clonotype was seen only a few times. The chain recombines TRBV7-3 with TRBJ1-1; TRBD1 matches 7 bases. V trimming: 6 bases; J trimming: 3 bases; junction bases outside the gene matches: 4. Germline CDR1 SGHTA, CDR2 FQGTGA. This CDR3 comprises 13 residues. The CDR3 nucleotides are TGTGCCAGCAGGAGGGACAGTTACACTGAAGCTTTCTTT. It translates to CASRRDSYTEAFF.

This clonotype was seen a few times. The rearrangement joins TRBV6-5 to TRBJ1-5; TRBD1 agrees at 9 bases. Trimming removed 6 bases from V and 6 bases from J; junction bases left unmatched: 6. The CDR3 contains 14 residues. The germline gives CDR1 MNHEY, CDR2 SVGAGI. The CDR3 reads CASSYTGGGQPQHF. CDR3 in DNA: TGTGCCAGCAGCTACACAGGGGGCGGTCAGCCCCAGCATTTT.

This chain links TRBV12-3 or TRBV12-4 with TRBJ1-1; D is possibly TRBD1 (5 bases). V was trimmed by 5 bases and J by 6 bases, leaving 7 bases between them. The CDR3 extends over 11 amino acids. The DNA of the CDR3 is TGTGCCAGCAGTGCGACAGCTGAAGCTTTCTTT. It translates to CASSATAEAFF.

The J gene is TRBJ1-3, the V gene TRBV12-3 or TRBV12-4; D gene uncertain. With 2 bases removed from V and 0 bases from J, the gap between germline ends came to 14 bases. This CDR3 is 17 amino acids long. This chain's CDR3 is CASSLSGSDGSGNTIYF. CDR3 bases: TGTGCCAGCAGTTTAAGCGGATCGGACGGCTCTGGAAACACCATATATTTT.